This T cell receptor beta chain derives from a study of T cell changes during pregnancy in multiple sclerosis. Using immunoSEQ multiplex PCR, the repertoire was profiled, and TCRdb retains in-frame clones only, with some absent. This sample has 49,000 or so clones, with more than 85% found just once. This CDR3 has 14 amino acids. The germline V gene has CDR1 MNHNS and CDR2 SASEGT. V was trimmed by 0 bases and J by 8 bases, leaving 13 bases between them. The chain joins TRBV6-1 to TRBJ1-2; D call uncertain. This specimen consisted of peripheral blood, obtained in the third trimester of pregnancy. The TCR sequence derives from a female donor with multiple sclerosis, enrolled in a pregnancy study. Here the CDR3 DNA reads TGTGCCAGCAGTGAAGCATTGGCCGCGGGGGGCTACACCTTC. Protein sequence: CASSEALAAGGYTF.